What follows are 25 T cell receptor beta chains derived from one specimen sequenced in a study of blood T cell repertoires in COVID-19. Profiling relied on immunoSEQ multiplex PCR, and the TCRdb table lists in-frame clones only, not all of them. The sample holds about 48,000 clones, 86% seen once. The source material was peripheral blood. Receptors originate from a woman of 80 years or more with acute or convalescent COVID-19.

The V call is TRBV27, the J call TRBJ1-2; D is possibly TRBD1 (6 bases). The CDR3 is 18 residues long. Trimming stripped 5 bases from V and 0 bases from J, with 22 bases between. Germline V CDR1 and CDR2: MNHEY, SMNVEV (reference sequence). The CDR3 sequence is CASSQISPAGVPNYGYTF. CDR3 nucleotide sequence: TGTGCCAGCAGTCAAATATCCCCTGCAGGGGTTCCTAACTATGGCTACACCTTC.

The rearrangement joins TRBV5-4 to TRBJ2-3, with TRBD1 matching 9 bases. Germline assignment: CDR1 SGHNT and CDR2 YYREEE (reference sequence). The V gene end was trimmed by 5 bases and the J gene end by 4 bases; junction bases not matched to a gene: 8. The CDR3 length is 15 residues. This CDR3 reads CASRSGQGRPDTQYF. The CDR3 DNA reads as TGTGCCAGCAGAAGTGGACAGGGGAGGCCAGATACGCAGTATTTT.

The chain has TRBV7-9 and TRBJ1-2, with TRBD1 identical over 7 bases. The CDR3 totals 12 residues. Per germline, CDR1 SEHNR and CDR2 FQNEAQ (reference sequence). The J segment lost 8 bases and the V segment lost 3 bases, leaving 3 bases of the junction unmatched. The CDR3 spells CASSLRGLGYTF. CDR3 DNA: TGTGCCAGCAGCTTGAGGGGGCTCGGCTACACCTTC. Full variable domain (remainder filled in from reference TRBV7-9 and TRBJ1-2): DTGVSQNPRHKITKRGQNVTFRCDPISEHNRLYWYRQTLGQGPEFLTYFQNEAQLEKSRLLSDRFSAERPKGSFSTLEIQRTEQGDSAMYLCASSLRGLGYTFGSGTRLTVV.

CDR3 nucleotide sequence: TGTGCCAGCAGCGTCCGGGACAGGGGTTATGGCTACACCTTC. Its translation: CASSVRDRGYGYTF. V usage is TRBV7-2 and J usage is TRBJ1-2; 10 nucleotides align to TRBD1. The CDR3 is 14 amino acids. Germline V CDR1 and CDR2: SGHTA, FQGNSA. J gave up 5 bases and V 5 bases, and 5 bases lay outside the gene matches.

This chain joins TRBV4-1 and TRBJ2-3, with TRBD2 matching over 15 bases. V dropped 4 bases and J dropped 4; count of bases not matched to a gene: 0. In germline, CDR1 is MGHRA, CDR2 YSYEKL. The CDR3 has 15 residues. CDR3 sequence reads: CASSRTSGGADTQYF. The CDR3 bases are TGCGCCAGCAGCCGGACTAGCGGGGGGGCAGATACGCAGTATTTT.

The chain uses TRBV5-6 and TRBJ1-2, with 9 bases identical to TRBD1. V shed 4 bases and J 6 bases; nucleotides not matched to a gene: 4. CDR3 size: 13 residues. The germline gives CDR1 SGHDT, CDR2 YYEEEE. The DNA of the CDR3 is TGTGCCAGCAGCCAAAGGACAGGGGATGGCTACACCTTC. Residues: CASSQRTGDGYTF.

The rearrangement links TRBV4-1 to TRBJ1-2, with D possibly being TRBD1 (6 bases). The CDR3 is 18 residues long. V was trimmed by 2 bases and J by 1 base, leaving 20 bases between them. From germline, CDR1 is MGHRA and CDR2 YSYEKL. CDR3 bases: TGCGCCAGCAGCCAACCTATACAGGGAGGGGCGGGTAACTATGGCTACACCTTC. Protein sequence: CASSQPIQGGAGNYGYTF.

The V and J genes are TRBV30 and TRBJ1-6; 9 nucleotides align to TRBD1. Trimming at V came to 3 bases and at J to 9 bases, leaving 6 bases not matched to a gene. Germline V gene lookup returns CDR1 GTSNPN and CDR2 SVGIG (reference sequence). This CDR3 spans 14 amino acids. The CDR3 loop is CAWRHGTGSSPLHF. CDR3 in DNA: TGTGCCTGGAGACACGGGACAGGGTCTTCACCCCTCCACTTT.

This clone has a handful of counts. CDR3 region: CASRTQGTGNQPQHF. DNA of the CDR3: TGTGCCAGCAGAACACAGGGAACTGGCAATCAGCCCCAGCATTTT. The chain joins TRBV6-5 to TRBJ1-5, with D possibly matching TRBD1 (6 bases). CDR1 is MNHEY, CDR2 SVGAGI, per germline. Trimming left V 6 bases short and J 2 bases short, with 14 bases between. The CDR3 consists of 15 residues.

DNA for the CDR3: TGTGCCAGCAGCTTAGATCGGTTGGTAAAGACCCAGTACTTC. Amino acid sequence: CASSLDRLVKTQYF. The J gene is TRBJ2-5, the V gene TRBV11-2, with D unresolved. The V gene's germline CDR1 is SGHAT and CDR2 FQNNGV. V lost 0 bases and J lost 6, with 11 bases in between. The CDR3 is 14 residues long.

CDR3 residues: CASSPPAGKGLYGYTF. The CDR3 DNA reads TGTGCCAGCAGCCCCCCGGCGGGGAAGGGGCTCTATGGCTACACCTTC. The chain carries TRBV7-2 and TRBJ1-2, with D perhaps matching TRBD1 (5 bases). Germline CDR1 is SGHTA and CDR2 is FQGNSA. The germline V and J ends were trimmed by 5 bases and 4 bases, with 20 bases remaining between them. The CDR3 is 16 residues long.

V is TRBV4-1 and J is TRBJ1-2; 10 bases are a match to TRBD1. The V segment lost 2 bases and the J segment 4 bases; nucleotides outside the gene matches: 10. Germline V gives CDR1 MGHRA, CDR2 YSYEKL. The CDR3 is 17 amino acids. The CDR3 spells CASSQQSGTGVLYGYTF. CDR3 sequence (DNA): TGCGCCAGCAGCCAACAGTCAGGGACAGGGGTTCTCTATGGCTACACCTTC.

This chain uses TRBV11-3 with TRBJ2-5; the match to TRBD1 covers 9 bases. The V segment lost 4 bases and the J segment 2 bases; nucleotides outside the gene matches: 5. The germline CDR1 and CDR2 sequences are SGHNT and YENEEA. The CDR3 is 15 amino acids. CDR3 nucleotide sequence: TGTGCCAGCAGCTCCGGGACAGGGAGGCAAGAGACCCAGTACTTC. Amino acid sequence: CASSSGTGRQETQYF. The complete variable domain, with remaining parts taken from reference TRBV11-3 and TRBJ2-5, reads EAGVVQSPRYKIIEKKQPVAFWCNPISGHNTLYWYLQNLGQGPELLIRYENEEAVDDSQLPKDRFSAERLKGVDSTLKIQPAELGDSAVYLCASSSGTGRQETQYFGPGTRLLVL.

The chain recombines TRBV29-1 with TRBJ1-2, with D hard to call. The CDR3 is made up of 13 amino acids. The germline V and J ends were trimmed by 3 bases and 5 bases, with 13 bases remaining between them. Looked up from germline, CDR1 is SQVTM and CDR2 is ANQGSEA. CDR3 sequence: CSVDWRAAYGYTF. CDR3 nucleotides: TGCAGCGTTGATTGGAGAGCCGCGTATGGCTACACCTTC.

The chain joins TRBV4-1 to TRBJ2-7; tentative D call: TRBD1 (6 bases). Germline lookup yields CDR1 MGHRA and CDR2 YSYEKL. V lost 2 bases and J lost 2, with 16 bases in between. This CDR3 comprises 16 residues. CDR3 nucleotide sequence: TGCGCCAGCAGCCAATCCACAGGGAATCTTCCCTACGAGCAGTACTTC. Translating gives CASSQSTGNLPYEQYF.

The chain is built from TRBV5-1 and TRBJ1-2; D gene ambiguous. The germline gives CDR1 SGHRS, CDR2 YFSETQ. The CDR3 loop spans 15 amino acids. V was clipped by 3 bases and J by 2 bases, with 14 bases between them. The CDR3 loop reads CASSSGGGGNYGYTF. CDR3 sequence (DNA): TGCGCCAGCAGCTCCGGCGGCGGAGGGAACTATGGCTACACCTTC.

In this sample, this clone turned up once. The chain couples TRBV9 to TRBJ1-6; no definite D call. V lost 4 bases to trimming and J lost 5 bases, with 10 bases between them. The CDR3 sequence is 14 residues long. The V gene's germline CDR1 is SGDLS and CDR2 YYNGEE. The CDR3 reads CASSPGIHNSPLHF. DNA for the CDR3: TGTGCCAGCAGCCCCGGGATTCATAATTCACCCCTCCACTTT.

The chain couples TRBV15 to TRBJ2-1; a weak D match, TRBD1 (6 bases). The CDR3 is made up of 14 amino acids. Between the trimmed V and J ends, which lost 0 bases and 6 bases, there was a span of 9 bases. Germline values: CDR1 LNHNV, CDR2 YYDKDF (reference sequence). The CDR3 region is CATSRDRGSNEQFF. The CDR3, as DNA: TGTGCCACCAGCAGAGACAGGGGATCCAATGAGCAGTTCTTC.

The rearrangement links TRBV5-8 to TRBJ2-7; no clear D gene. Trimming pared 2 bases from V and 2 bases from J, leaving 8 bases between. This CDR3 has 13 residues. In germline, CDR1 is SGHTS, CDR2 YDEGEE. The CDR3: CASSFNSAYEQYF. DNA for the CDR3: TGTGCCAGCAGCTTCAATTCAGCCTACGAGCAGTACTTC.

V usage is TRBV5-1 and J usage is TRBJ2-3, with 9 positions matching TRBD1. This CDR3 has 12 residues. After removal of 4 bases from V and 13 bases from J, the junction contained 7 bases not matched to a gene. Germline CDR1 is SGHRS and CDR2 is YFSETQ. As DNA, the CDR3 is TGCGCCAGCAGCACGGGACAGGGACGGAAGTATTTT. This gives the protein CASSTGQGRKYF.

CDR3 in DNA: TGTGCCAGCAGCTTACGACAGGGAAGAATGGGCTACACCTTC. Protein: CASSLRQGRMGYTF. The chain joins TRBV5-8 to TRBJ1-2, with 7 bases matching TRBD1. Unmatched junction bases numbered 9, after V lost 2 bases and J lost 8 bases. Germline V gene sequence: CDR1 SGHTS, CDR2 YDEGEE. The CDR3 runs 14 residues.

The V gene is TRBV10-2, the J gene TRBJ1-2; D not certain. CDR1 WSHSY and CDR2 SAAADI come from the germline V gene. The V and J ends lost 2 bases and 4 bases respectively, with 11 bases between them. The CDR3 has 14 residues. The CDR3 region is CASSEARMTYGYTF. For the CDR3, the DNA is TGCGCCAGCAGTGAGGCGCGGATGACCTATGGCTACACCTTC.

The chain combines TRBV4-1 with TRBJ2-5, with 9 bases matching TRBD1. This CDR3 has 14 amino acids. Trimming removed 2 bases from V and 5 bases from J; junction bases left unmatched: 3. Germline loops: CDR1 MGHRA, CDR2 YSYEKL. The chain's CDR3 is CASSQPQGAETQYF. CDR3 DNA sequence: TGCGCCAGCAGCCAACCACAGGGGGCTGAGACCCAGTACTTC.

The chain employs TRBV29-1 and TRBJ2-5; 11 bases align to TRBD2. Trimming at V came to 4 bases and at J to 4 bases, leaving 5 bases not matched to a gene. This CDR3 region has 14 residues. Germline V gene data show CDR1 as SQVTM and CDR2 as ANQGSEA. CDR3 in DNA: TGCAGCGTTGGTGTCCTAGCGGGGGGAGAGACCCAGTACTTC. Its translation is CSVGVLAGGETQYF. The full variable domain, its missing parts supplied by reference TRBV29-1 and TRBJ2-5, is SAVISQKPSRDICQRGTSLTIQCQVDSQVTMMFWYRQQPGQSLTLIATANQGSEATYESGFVIDKFPISRPNLTFSTLTVSNMSPEDSSIYLCSVGVLAGGETQYFGPGTRLLVL.

In DNA, the CDR3 is TGTGCCAGCAGTACCCAGGGGCAGACTGAAGCTTTCTTT. This codes for CASSTQGQTEAFF. V gene TRBV2 combines with J gene TRBJ1-1, with TRBD1 as a possible D gene (6 bases). The CDR3 runs to 13 residues. V was shortened by 5 bases and J by 5 bases, with 12 bases between the two germline ends. Germline values: CDR1 SNHLY, CDR2 FYNNEI.